This note documents a single T cell receptor (beta chain) sequence. Its binding antigen is unknown. Base qualities were left out, and no much larger clone turns up one base away. Based on the germline V gene, the CDR1 and CDR2 sequences are MNHEY and SVGAGI. Its CDR3 holds 16 amino acids, cysteine through phenylalanine. This entry keeps only the CDR3 DNA: 48 bases, framed from base 1. V is pruned by 4 bases and J by 0 bases, leaving 3 bases of the junction without a gene match. The library was prepared using the immunoSEQ multiplex PCR assay. As stored in TCRdb, this immuneACCESS dataset retains in-frame rearrangements with V and J assigned. A fraction of the clones does not appear; measured against another copy, unresolved V genes explain less than half of the discrepancy, and the remainder lacks a known reason. The sample records some 100,000 clones, 80% to 95% of which are singletons. About 3% of the sample is held by the ten biggest clonotypes.

This specimen comes from a study of control samples from healthy donors and cancer patients (dated by TCRdb to about 2020). The chain was built from TRBV6-5 and TRBJ2-2, with TRBD2 matching 9 junction bases. The sample was blood. The sequence came from a human donor in good health. The donor label of this sample is uncertain. The CDR3 is CASSSTSGANTGELFF. In nucleotides, the sequence is TGTGCCAGCAGTTCGACTAGCGGTGCGAACACCGGGGAGCTGTTTTTT.